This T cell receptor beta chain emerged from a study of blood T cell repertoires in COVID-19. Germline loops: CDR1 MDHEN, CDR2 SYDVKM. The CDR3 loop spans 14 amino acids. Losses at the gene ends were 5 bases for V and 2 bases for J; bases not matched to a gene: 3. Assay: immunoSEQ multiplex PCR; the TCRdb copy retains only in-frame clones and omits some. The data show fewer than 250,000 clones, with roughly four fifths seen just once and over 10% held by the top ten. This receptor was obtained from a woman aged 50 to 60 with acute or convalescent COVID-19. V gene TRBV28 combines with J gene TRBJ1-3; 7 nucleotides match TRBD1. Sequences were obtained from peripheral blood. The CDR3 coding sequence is TGTGCCAGCAGTCGGACAGGTCCTGGAAACACCATATATTTT. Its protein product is CASSRTGPGNTIYF.